This T cell receptor (beta chain) originates from a study of blood T cell repertoires in COVID-19. Germline CDR1 reads LNHDA; CDR2 reads SQIVND (reference sequence). The CDR3 is 16 residues long. Trimming cost V 9 bases and J 5 bases; bases outside gene matches: 11. Profiled with immunoSEQ multiplex PCR; TCRdb holds only in-frame clones, not every one. This sample has more than 150,000 clones; approximately 80% occur once, and the top ten carry approximately 0.5%. J is TRBJ2-1 and V is TRBV19, with 12 bases that match TRBD2. The sequence was obtained from a man between 60 and 75 years old with acute or convalescent COVID-19. The sequencing sample was made of peripheral blood. The CDR3: CASRLAGGPFHNEQFF. The CDR3 coding sequence is TGTGCCAGCCGCCTAGCGGGAGGGCCTTTTCACAATGAGCAGTTCTTC.